One TCR beta chain is described in this entry. What it recognizes is unknown. The data originate from a study of tumor-infiltrating lymphocytes in localized non-small cell lung cancer. Overall study: From each patient, both tumor and uninvolved lung, non-adjacent to tumor, were sampled.

Some clones are missing from TCRdb's copy, which holds only in-frame ones; the method was immunoSEQ multiplex PCR. The table lists approximately 15,000 clones, more than 65% of them singletons. Germline V gene sequence: CDR1 SEHNR, CDR2 FQNEAQ (reference sequence). The CDR3 runs 14 residues. V lost 4 bases to trimming and J lost 2 bases, with 9 bases between them. Findings and limits, study-wide: Different pieces of the same tissue were used for each assay. No link was found between tumor T-cell fraction and recurrence-free survival.

Input material: lung tumor tissue. The chain carries TRBV7-9 and TRBJ2-1; a possible D gene is TRBD2 (5 bases). The clonotype originates from a human donor with non-small cell lung cancer. The CDR3 sequence: CASSSPGTYNEQFF. DNA for the CDR3: TGTGCCAGCAGCTCGCCCGGGACCTACAATGAGCAGTTCTTC.